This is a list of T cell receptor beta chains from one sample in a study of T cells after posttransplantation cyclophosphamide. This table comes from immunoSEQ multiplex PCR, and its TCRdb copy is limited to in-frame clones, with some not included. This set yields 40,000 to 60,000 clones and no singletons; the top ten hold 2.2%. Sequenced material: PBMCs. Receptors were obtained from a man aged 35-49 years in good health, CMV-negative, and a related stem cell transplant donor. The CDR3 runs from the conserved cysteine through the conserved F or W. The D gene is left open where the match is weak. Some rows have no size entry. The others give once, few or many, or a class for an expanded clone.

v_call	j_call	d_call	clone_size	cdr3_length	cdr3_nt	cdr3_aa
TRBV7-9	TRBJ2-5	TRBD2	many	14	TGTGCCAGCAGCTTAGTGCGGGGAGGGGAGACCCAGTACTTC	CASSLVRGGETQYF
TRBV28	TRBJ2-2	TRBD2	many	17	TGTGCCAGCAGACGGGGGGGGCCGGCAGCGAACACCGGGGAGCTGTTTTTT	CASRRGGPAANTGELFF
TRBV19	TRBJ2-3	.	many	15	TGTGCCAGTAGTATTGTGGGCGATAGAGGGGATACGCAGTATTTT	CASSIVGDRGDTQYF
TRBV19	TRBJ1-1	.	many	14	TGTGCCAGTAGTGTACAGGGAATGAACACTGAAGCTTTCTTT	CASSVQGMNTEAFF
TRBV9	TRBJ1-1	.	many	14	TGTGCCAGCAGCGTAGGTCTGGGCACCACTGAAGCTTTCTTT	CASSVGLGTTEAFF
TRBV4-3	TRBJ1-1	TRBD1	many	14	TGCGCCAGCAGCCCGGGACAGGGGAACACTGAAGCTTTCTTT	CASSPGQGNTEAFF
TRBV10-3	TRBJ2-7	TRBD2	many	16	TGTGCCATCAGTGAGTCAGGGAGGGAGAGCCGGTACGAGCAGTACTTC	CAISESGRESRYEQYF
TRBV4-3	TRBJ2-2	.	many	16	TGCGCCAGCAGCCAAGCTGGACTCCAGAACACCGGGGAGCTGTTTTTT	CASSQAGLQNTGELFF
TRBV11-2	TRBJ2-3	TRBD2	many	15	TGTGCCAGCAGCTCCTGGGGACTAGTAACAGATACGCAGTATTTT	CASSSWGLVTDTQYF
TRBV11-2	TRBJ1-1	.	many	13	TGTGCCAGCAGCCGAGGGGGGAACACTGAAGCTTTCTTT	CASSRGGNTEAFF
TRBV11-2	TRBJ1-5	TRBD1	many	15	TGTGCCAGCAGCTTGGGACAGGGACTAAATCAGCCCCAGCATTTT	CASSLGQGLNQPQHF
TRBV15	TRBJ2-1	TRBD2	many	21	TGTGCCACCAGCAGTGGGGGTGGGGGGCTAGCGGGAGTGGGGTTCTACAATGAGCAGTTCTTC	CATSSGGGGLAGVGFYNEQFF
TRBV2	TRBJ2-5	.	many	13	TGTGCCAGCGGGGGCCAGGGCGGGGAGACCCAGTACTTC	CASGGQGGETQYF
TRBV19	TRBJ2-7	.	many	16	TGTGCCAGTAGTCCAAAGGGGACTGAGAGCTCCTACGAGCAGTACTTC	CASSPKGTESSYEQYF
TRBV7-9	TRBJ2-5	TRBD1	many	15	TGTGCCAGCAGCCGAGGGGACAGGTACCAAGAGACCCAGTACTTC	CASSRGDRYQETQYF
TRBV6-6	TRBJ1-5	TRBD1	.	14	TGTGCCAGCAGCACAGGGGGTCGGAATCAGCCCCAGCATTTT	CASSTGGRNQPQHF
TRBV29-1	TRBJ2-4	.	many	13	TGCAGCGGCAAAGACTTGAACAAAAACATTCAGTACTTC	CSGKDLNKNIQYF
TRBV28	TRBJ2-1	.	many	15	TGTGCCAGCAGCCCTCCGGACAGTACCTACAATGAGCAGTTCTTC	CASSPPDSTYNEQFF
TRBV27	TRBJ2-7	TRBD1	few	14	TGTGCCAGTAGTGTGACAGGGGCGGGCTACGAGCAGTACTTC	CASSVTGAGYEQYF
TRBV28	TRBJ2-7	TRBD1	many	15	TGTGCCAGCAGTTCCGGGACAGCCCAATGGGACGAGCAGTACTTC	CASSSGTAQWDEQYF
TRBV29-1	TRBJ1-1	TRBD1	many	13	TGCAGCGTAGTCGATCCGGGACAGTCTGAAGCTTTCTTT	CSVVDPGQSEAFF
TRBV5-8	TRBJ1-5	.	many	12	TGTGCCAGCAGCTTGTGGGGCCAGCCCCAGCATTTT	CASSLWGQPQHF
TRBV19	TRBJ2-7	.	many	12	TGTGCCAGTAGTGGGCTCTCCTACGAGCAGTACTTC	CASSGLSYEQYF
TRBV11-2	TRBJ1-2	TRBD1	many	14	TGTGCCAGCAGCCACGTGGACAGGTACTATGGCTACACCTTC	CASSHVDRYYGYTF
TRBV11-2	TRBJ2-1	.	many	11	TGTGCCAGCAGCAGAACTAGCACAAAGTTCTTC	CASSRTSTKFF
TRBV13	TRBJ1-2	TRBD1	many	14	TGTGCCAGCAGCCTACTAGGGGGCGCTAAGGGCTACACCTTC	CASSLLGGAKGYTF
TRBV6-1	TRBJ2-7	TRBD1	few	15	TGTGCCAGCAGGGTAAGGGGACAGGGTATATACGAGCAGTACTTC	CASRVRGQGIYEQYF
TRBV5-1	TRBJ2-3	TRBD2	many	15	TGCGCCAGCAGCTTAGAGACTAGCGGGATTGATACGCAGTATTTT	CASSLETSGIDTQYF
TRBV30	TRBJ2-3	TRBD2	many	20	TGTGCCTGGAGTGTGGGGCCCCTAGCGGGAGGGTTGAGAGTAGGAGATACGCAGTATTTT	CAWSVGPLAGGLRVGDTQYF
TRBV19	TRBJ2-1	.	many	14	TGTGCCAGTAGAGACTGGAGCTCCTACAATGAGCAGTTCTTC	CASRDWSSYNEQFF
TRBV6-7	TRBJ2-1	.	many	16	TGTGCCAGCAGTTATTTAGGCGGGCTGAGGGTAGATGAGCAGTTCTTC	CASSYLGGLRVDEQFF
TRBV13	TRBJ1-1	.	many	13	TGTGCCAGCAGCTTAGGCTCGGGCACTGAAGCTTTCTTT	CASSLGSGTEAFF
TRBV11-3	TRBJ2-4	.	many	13	TGTGCCAGCAGTCCCCAGGGTGAAAACATTCAGTACTTC	CASSPQGENIQYF
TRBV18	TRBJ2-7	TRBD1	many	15	TGTGCCAGCTCACCACGCGGACAGGGGCTCTACGAGCAGTACTTC	CASSPRGQGLYEQYF
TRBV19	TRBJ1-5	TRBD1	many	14	TGTGCCAGTAGTTCCCGGCAGGGGGAACAGCCCCAGCATTTT	CASSSRQGEQPQHF